These 9 T cell receptor beta chains were sequenced from one sample in a study of cytomegalovirus exposure and HLA in healthy donors. A multiplex PCR was run with 60 Vbeta primers and 13 Jbeta primers. Clones were read by immunoSEQ multiplex PCR, and TCRdb kept only the in-frame ones, dropping some. The top ten clones hold 1.5% to 2% of a sample with some 140,000 clones, about 66% of them seen once. The sample consisted of PBMCs. These receptors originate from a human donor in good health.

In its sample, this clone was seen a few times. The chain couples TRBV29-1 to TRBJ2-3, with 9 nucleotides matching TRBD1. The CDR3 extends over 13 amino acids. CDR1 is SQVTM, CDR2 ANQGSEA, per germline. V lost 4 bases and J lost 7; bases outside the gene matches: 6. The CDR3 here is CSVVPTGGNTQYF. In DNA form, the CDR3 reads TGCAGCGTTGTCCCGACAGGGGGTAATACGCAGTATTTT.

The chain couples TRBV15 to TRBJ2-3, with D perhaps TRBD1 (6 bases). V was shortened by 6 bases and J by 2 bases, with 18 bases between the two germline ends. Germline V CDR1 and CDR2: LNHNV, YYDKDF (reference sequence). The CDR3 contains 16 residues. CDR3 loop: CATSPPGRGNTDTQYF. The CDR3 DNA sequence: TGTGCCACCAGTCCCCCGGGCAGGGGAAACACAGATACGCAGTATTTT.

The chain combines TRBV5-4 with TRBJ2-3, with a weak D call TRBD2 (6 bases). CDR3 length: 17 residues. Trimming left V 2 bases short and J 2 bases short, with 18 bases between. Per the germline V gene, CDR1 is SGHNT and CDR2 is YYREEE (reference sequence). The CDR3 region is CASSFGGPRSLTDTQYF. CDR3 nucleotide sequence: TGTGCCAGCAGCTTCGGGGGACCACGGAGCCTCACAGATACGCAGTATTTT.

This chain connects TRBV11-2 to TRBJ2-7; 9 bases are shared with TRBD1. V dropped 4 bases and J dropped 2; count of bases not matched to a gene: 3. The CDR3 runs to 14 residues. In germline, CDR1 is SGHAT, CDR2 FQNNGV. The chain's CDR3 is CASSWGTGPYEQYF. The CDR3 DNA follows: TGTGCCAGCAGCTGGGGGACAGGGCCCTACGAGCAGTACTTC.

The V gene is TRBV19, the J gene TRBJ1-5; D remains unclear. CDR1 and CDR2 from the germline V gene are LNHDA and SQIVND (reference sequence). V shed 3 bases and J shed 0 bases, with 6 bases lying between them. The CDR3 loop spans 14 amino acids. CDR3 coding DNA: TGTGCCAGTAGTATGGCCGTTAGCAATCAGCCCCAGCATTTT. This gives the protein CASSMAVSNQPQHF.

The chain couples TRBV6-5 to TRBJ1-1; D uncertain. The CDR3 is made up of 14 amino acids. Trimming removed 2 bases from V and 2 bases from J, with 9 bases in between. Per germline, CDR1 MNHEY and CDR2 SVGAGI. CDR3 DNA: TGTGCCAGCAGTTACGTTGGAGGAAACACTGAAGCTTTCTTT. It specifies CASSYVGGNTEAFF.

This clone was recorded a few times. J is TRBJ2-2 and V is TRBV29-1; 7 nucleotides match TRBD1. Germline loops: CDR1 SQVTM, CDR2 ANQGSEA. Trimming cost V 5 bases and J 5 bases; bases outside gene matches: 8. This CDR3 is 14 amino acids long. CDR3 in amino acids: CSVRPGTVTGELFF. For the CDR3, the DNA is TGCAGCGTTAGGCCCGGGACAGTAACCGGGGAGCTGTTTTTT.

The rearrangement uses TRBV11-3 and TRBJ2-7, with TRBD1 matching 10 bases. V lost 3 bases and J lost 3; bases outside the gene matches: 8. The CDR3 is 16 amino acids. Germline assignment: CDR1 SGHNT and CDR2 YENEEA. CDR3 nucleotide sequence: TGTGCCAGCAGCTTGGGGACCGGGACAGGGGACTACGAGCAGTACTTC. The encoded protein is CASSLGTGTGDYEQYF.

The chain recombines TRBV19 with TRBJ1-2; 10 positions agree with TRBD1. V was pared by 4 bases and J by 8 bases, with 16 bases of the junction left unmatched. This CDR3 contains 17 residues. CDR1 LNHDA and CDR2 SQIVND come from the germline V gene (reference sequence). CDR3 loop: CASSTGVLGTGVQGYTF. The DNA of the CDR3 is TGTGCCAGTAGTACCGGAGTACTCGGGACAGGGGTTCAAGGCTACACCTTC.